This is a list of T cell receptor beta chains from one sample in a study of T cell repertoires in cytomegalovirus infection. TCRdb itself ran the reads through MiXCR, one entry per CDR3 protein. The sample shows around 770,000 distinct CDR3 sequences, almost 30% of them seen only once. Their recognized antigens are unknown. Material: cultured CD8+ T cells from PBMCs, obtained from culture after CMV antigen stimulation. Every receptor here comes from a human donor in good health (CMV status not recorded). Some clones in this sample may be carry-over from other donors' samples. Each CDR3 is given with its conserved first and last residue. D genes are given only for firm matches. Clone sizes are given selectively: once, few, many, or a class where the clone is expanded.

size | J | V | D | DNA | CDR3
many | TRBJ2-6 | TRBV7-2 | NA | TGTGCCAGCAGCTTCTTCAGTGGCGGCTCGGACGGGGCCAACGTCCTGACTTTC | CASSFFSGGSDGANVLTF
NA | TRBJ2-7 | TRBV7-2 | NA | TGTGCCAGCAGCTTAGATACGGGAGCCTACGAGCAGTACTTC | CASSLDTGAYEQYF
few | TRBJ1-6 | TRBV7-6 | NA | TGTGCCAGCAGCTCGTACAGGGATGGTAATTCACCCCTCCACTTT | CASSSYRDGNSPLHF
NA | TRBJ1-1 | TRBV7-9 | TRBD1 | TGTGCCAGCAGCTTGACCGGGACAGGGGGCCCTGAAGCTTTCTTT | CASSLTGTGGPEAFF
NA | TRBJ1-1 | TRBV6-6 | NA | TGTGCCAGCACCCCGTCCCGAGACAGTGAAGCTTTCTTT | CASTPSRDSEAFF
NA | TRBJ1-2 | TRBV28 | TRBD1 | TGTGCCAGCAGTTTACTCGCAGGGGGCCTTGGCTACACCTTC | CASSLLAGGLGYTF
many | TRBJ2-5 | TRBV12-5 | TRBD1 | TGTGCTAGTGGTATATGGACAGGGGATGCAGAGACCCAGTACTTC | CASGIWTGDAETQYF
many | TRBJ1-6 | TRBV7-2 | NA | TGTGCCAGCAGCTTAGCGTCTGGGCCCGGTGGTTCCTATAATTCACCCCTCCACTTT | CASSLASGPGGSYNSPLHF
NA | TRBJ2-2 | TRBV4-3 | NA | TGCGCCACCACTAAGGGCCCGAACACCGGGGAGCTGTTTTTT | CATTKGPNTGELFF
few | TRBJ1-5 | TRBV12-3/TRBV12-4 | TRBD1 | TGTGCCAGCAGTGGGGACAGGGAAGGCAATCAGCCCCAGCATTTT | CASSGDREGNQPQHF
NA | TRBJ1-1 | TRBV12-3/TRBV12-4 | NA | TGTGCCAGCAGTTTTCAAGTACTGGCGGCGAGGGCTGAAGCTTTCTTT | CASSFQVLAARAEAFF
many | TRBJ2-5 | TRBV7-2 | TRBD2 | TGTGCCAGCAGCCCGGGACTAGCGGGGTGGGAGGAGACCCAGTACTTC | CASSPGLAGWEETQYF
few | TRBJ2-1 | TRBV28 | NA | TGTGCCAGCAGTTTTCATTTGAGAAGGGGAGACGAGCAGTTCTTC | CASSFHLRRGDEQFF
NA | TRBJ2-7 | TRBV6-1 | NA | TGTGCCAGCGAGGGGGTCCGTTACTACGAGCAGTACTTC | CASEGVRYYEQYF
many | TRBJ2-3 | TRBV7-2 | NA | TGTGCCAGCAGCCCTGGGACGGCTAGCACAGATACGCAGTATTTT | CASSPGTASTDTQYF
many | TRBJ1-3 | TRBV7-6 | NA | TGTGCCAGCAGCTATGGGCCCAGTGCTGGAAACACCATATATTTT | CASSYGPSAGNTIYF
NA | TRBJ2-1 | TRBV24-1 | NA | TGTGCCACCAGTGATTTCCCGCGGAGCTCCTACAATGAGCAGTTCTTC | CATSDFPRSSYNEQFF
NA | TRBJ1-5 | TRBV29-1 | NA | TGCAGCGCACGAATCAATAGCAATCAGCCCCAGCATTTT | CSARINSNQPQHF
NA | TRBJ2-1 | TRBV20-1 | NA | TGCAGTGCTGACTCCTTGAGCTCCTACAATGAGCAGTTCTTC | CSADSLSSYNEQFF
NA | TRBJ2-5 | TRBV10-3 | NA | TGTGCCATCAGTGATTACGCGACGCAAGAGACCCAGTACTTC | CAISDYATQETQYF
once | TRBJ2-4 | TRBV12-3/TRBV12-4 | TRBD2 | TGTGCCAGTCAGAGGGGGGTGACTAGCGGGGGCCGAGCCAAAAACATTCAGTACTTC | CASQRGVTSGGRAKNIQYF
NA | TRBJ1-1 | TRBV9 | TRBD1 | TGTGCCAGCAGCGTAGCCCCGGACAGGGGGCTGTCTGAAGCTTTCTTT | CASSVAPDRGLSEAFF
many | TRBJ1-2 | TRBV7-8 | TRBD1 | TGTGCCAGCAGACGGCCGGGACAGGGGAACGGCTACACCTTC | CASRRPGQGNGYTF
few | TRBJ2-3 | TRBV27 | TRBD1 | TGTGCCAGCAGTCAGAACAGGGGGCGCTCCGATACGCAGTATTTT | CASSQNRGRSDTQYF
many | TRBJ2-7 | TRBV7-8 | NA | TGTGCCAGCAGCTTAGTAGGACGGGGCTACGAGCAGTACTTC | CASSLVGRGYEQYF
NA | TRBJ1-2 | TRBV6-2/TRBV6-3 | TRBD1 | TGTGCCAGCAACCCTGGACAGGGGGACTATGGCTACACCTTC | CASNPGQGDYGYTF
few | TRBJ1-5 | TRBV20-1 | NA | TGCAGTGCTAGGGGGCCTGGGCCTAGCAATCAGCCCCAGCATTTT | CSARGPGPSNQPQHF
NA | TRBJ2-1 | TRBV4-1 | NA | TGTGCCAGCAGCCTTAGAGGGGGGCCCCCCTACAATGAGCAGTTCTTC | CASSLRGGPPYNEQFF
NA | TRBJ2-1 | TRBV7-2 | NA | TGTGCCAGCAGCGCGTTAGCCGTGTGGAATGAGCAGTTCTTC | CASSALAVWNEQFF
NA | TRBJ1-5 | TRBV6-2/TRBV6-3 | NA | TGTGCCAGCAGTTACTTCGGAAATAGCAATCAGCCCCAGCATTTT | CASSYFGNSNQPQHF
few | TRBJ2-7 | TRBV6-2/TRBV6-3 | NA | TGTGCCAGCGGGGGAGAGCTATCCTACGAGCAGTACTTC | CASGGELSYEQYF
few | TRBJ2-7 | TRBV20-1 | NA | TGCAGTGCCGGTTGGACTACCTACGAGCAGTACTTC | CSAGWTTYEQYF
many | TRBJ1-6 | TRBV7-2 | NA | TGTGCCAGCAGCTTAGGGGGGCTAGAGGGGGTTAATTCACCCCTCCACTTT | CASSLGGLEGVNSPLHF
many | TRBJ2-3 | TRBV7-9 | TRBD1 | TGTGCCAGCAGCTCTCGGACAGGGCGGACAGATACGCAGTATTTT | CASSSRTGRTDTQYF
NA | TRBJ2-1 | TRBV5-4 | TRBD2 | TGTGCCAGTCTAGCGGGGGACCTTAACAATGAGCAGTTCTTC | CASLAGDLNNEQFF
few | TRBJ2-3 | TRBV19 | NA | TGTGCCAGTGAGACCCGGAGGGAAGATACGCAGTATTTT | CASETRREDTQYF
few | TRBJ1-4 | TRBV6-2/TRBV6-3 | TRBD1 | TGTGCCAGCAGTCCCTTGGGACAGTCTCGTGAAAAACTGTTTTTT | CASSPLGQSREKLFF
NA | TRBJ1-3 | TRBV19 | NA | TGTGCCAGTGGAAGACGGTATTTCTCTGGAAACACCATATATTTT | CASGRRYFSGNTIYF
few | TRBJ1-1 | TRBV19 | NA | TGTGCCAGTAGTATAAGAAACGGGGTTAACACTGAAGCTTTCTTT | CASSIRNGVNTEAFF
many | TRBJ2-7 | TRBV7-2 | TRBD1 | TGTGCCAGCAGCATAGACAGGGGTCGGAGCTCCTACGAGCAGTACTTC | CASSIDRGRSSYEQYF
NA | TRBJ2-3 | TRBV27 | NA | TGTGCCACCGGCGCGGGGTCAGATACGCAGTATTTT | CATGAGSDTQYF
many | TRBJ2-3 | TRBV25-1 | NA | TGTGCCAGCAGTGGATCGACAGATACGCAGTATTTT | CASSGSTDTQYF
NA | TRBJ1-6 | TRBV27 | TRBD1 | TGTGCCAGCAGTACCGGGACAGGCTATTCACCCCTCCACTTT | CASSTGTGYSPLHF
NA | TRBJ2-3 | TRBV12-5 | TRBD1 | TGTGCTAGTGGTTTCTCTTTAGGGGGCACCGGGACACTCACAGATACGCAGTATTTT | CASGFSLGGTGTLTDTQYF
many | TRBJ1-2 | TRBV10-3 | TRBD1 | TGTGCCATCAGGATAACAGGGGGTAACTATGGCTACACCTTC | CAIRITGGNYGYTF
few | TRBJ2-3 | TRBV6-1 | TRBD2 | TGTGCCAGCAGTGAACCATGGACTAGCGGGGCCCCAGATACGCAGTATTTT | CASSEPWTSGAPDTQYF
few | TRBJ2-4 | TRBV7-9 | TRBD1 | TGTGCCAGCAGCCCCCTAACAGGGGAGGCCAAAAACATTCAGTACTTC | CASSPLTGEAKNIQYF
NA | TRBJ1-6 | TRBV7-9 | TRBD1 | TGTGCCAGCGCAACCCCGGACAGGGTATCCTCACCCCTCCACTTT | CASATPDRVSSPLHF
NA | TRBJ1-4 | TRBV7-9 | TRBD1 | TGTGCCAGCAGCAAAACCTCAGGGGGCGCTAATGAAAAACTGTTTTTT | CASSKTSGGANEKLFF
few | TRBJ2-1 | TRBV7-9 | TRBD2 | TGTGCCAGCAGGCCGGGAGGGGTCGCCTATGAGCAGTTCTTC | CASRPGGVAYEQFF
NA | TRBJ1-2 | TRBV9 | NA | TGTGCCAGCAGCCCCCGGACCGCTGGGGATGGCTACACCTTC | CASSPRTAGDGYTF
few | TRBJ1-1 | TRBV6-2/TRBV6-3 | TRBD1 | TGTGCCAGCAGTTTCACCGCAGGGGGCACTGAAGCTTTCTTT | CASSFTAGGTEAFF